Listed below are T cell receptor beta chains from one sample, sequenced in a study of blood T cell repertoires in COVID-19. The repertoire was sequenced with immunoSEQ multiplex PCR; TCRdb's copy has only in-frame clones and lacks some. The table includes around 16,000 clones, 86% detected once. Input material: peripheral blood. These TCRs come from a man aged 55 to 70 with acute or convalescent COVID-19. The CDR3 runs from the conserved cysteine through the conserved F or W. A D gene is named only where the DNA matches it firmly. Some rows have no size entry. The others give once, few or many, or a class for an expanded clone.

clone size,D gene,J gene,V gene,CDR3 DNA,CDR3 protein
.,TRBD1,TRBJ2-7,TRBV2,TGTGCCAGCAGTGAAGGGACAGGGACCTACGAGCAGTACTTC,CASSEGTGTYEQYF
.,.,TRBJ2-2,TRBV6-2/TRBV6-3,TGTGCCAGCAGTGTATACGGACTGAGCACCGGGGAGCTGTTTTTT,CASSVYGLSTGELFF
.,.,TRBJ2-1,TRBV5-1,TGCGCCAGCAGCTGGGCCGGTGAGCAGTTCTTC,CASSWAGEQFF
.,.,TRBJ1-4,TRBV29-1,TGCAGCGTTGCTGGACAGAATAATGAAAAACTGTTTTTT,CSVAGQNNEKLFF
.,TRBD1,TRBJ2-5,TRBV3-1/TRBV3-2,TGTGCCAGCAGCCAAGATACGTTCGGGACAGGGATTTGGGGCCAGGAGACCCAGTACTTC,CASSQDTFGTGIWGQETQYF
.,.,TRBJ1-1,TRBV15,TGTGCCACCAGCAGTAACCACGGCCAGGGTGGGGCTGAAGCTTTCTTT,CATSSNHGQGGAEAFF
.,.,TRBJ1-1,TRBV29-1,TGCAGCGTTGTCGGGGAGGGAGGGATCTCTGAAGCTTTCTTT,CSVVGEGGISEAFF
.,.,TRBJ1-1,TRBV18,TGTGCCAGCTCACCATTAACAGGGGAAGCTTTCTTT,CASSPLTGEAFF
.,TRBD2,TRBJ2-1,TRBV28,TGTGCCAGCAGTCTTTCTAGCGGGAGCTACAATGAGCAGTTCTTC,CASSLSSGSYNEQFF
.,.,TRBJ2-6,TRBV5-4,TGTGCCAGCAGCACAGAAGGTCCATCTGGGGCCAACGTCCTGACTTTC,CASSTEGPSGANVLTF
.,.,TRBJ2-1,TRBV27,TGTGCCAGCAGTTTATCGGCCCTGACATTTTACTCCTACAATGAGCAGTTCTTC,CASSLSALTFYSYNEQFF
.,.,TRBJ2-3,TRBV4-3,TGCGCCAGCAGCCAAGATGCTGGGGGGTGGGGCACAGATACGCAGTATTTT,CASSQDAGGWGTDTQYF
.,.,TRBJ2-7,TRBV18,TGTGCCAGCTCACCGACAGAACTCTACGAGCAGTACTTC,CASSPTELYEQYF
.,.,TRBJ2-6,TRBV5-5,TGTGCCAGCAGCTTATCCCATTCTGGGGCCAACGTCCTGACTTTC,CASSLSHSGANVLTF
.,.,TRBJ2-5,TRBV7-8,TGTGCCAGCAGCTTAAGTCTAGCAGTCCAAGAGACCCAGTACTTC,CASSLSLAVQETQYF
few,.,TRBJ2-7,TRBV12-5,TGTGCTAGTGGTTTTAGGACATCACCGAACCTTACTTCCCGATACTACGAGCAGTACTTC,CASGFRTSPNLTSRYYEQYF
.,.,TRBJ1-3,TRBV9,TGTGCCAGCAGCCCCGGGGGGCAGTGGGGAAACACCATATATTTT,CASSPGGQWGNTIYF
once,TRBD2,TRBJ2-7,TRBV7-2,TGTGCCAGCATCCTAGGGGTTCTTAGCGGGATCTCCTACGAGCAGTACTTC,CASILGVLSGISYEQYF
few,.,TRBJ1-5,TRBV2,TGTGCCAGCAATCAGATTAGCAATCAGCCCCAGCATTTT,CASNQISNQPQHF
once,TRBD1,TRBJ2-1,TRBV7-6,TGTGCCAGCAGCCTTACTGGGGACAGCTACAATGAGCAGTTCTTC,CASSLTGDSYNEQFF
.,.,TRBJ2-3,TRBV27,TGTGCCAGCAGTTCACCTCGAGGGGGGGGCGCCTCATTTACGCAGTATTTT,CASSSPRGGGASFTQYF
.,.,TRBJ1-1,TRBV18,TGTGCCAGCTCCCGACAGAACACTGAAGCTTTCTTT,CASSRQNTEAFF
.,TRBD2,TRBJ2-3,TRBV4-1,TGCGCCAGCAGCGTGTCTGGAGCGGGGGGGCAAAGAGATACGCAGTATTTT,CASSVSGAGGQRDTQYF
.,.,TRBJ2-3,TRBV6-2/TRBV6-3,TGTGCCAGCAGTTACGCGGGGAGCACAGATACGCAGTATTTT,CASSYAGSTDTQYF
.,.,TRBJ2-3,TRBV9,TGTGCCAGCAGCGTAGCTACAGGTCTTTCGGGCGCGTATTTT,CASSVATGLSGAYF
.,TRBD1,TRBJ1-5,TRBV18,TGTGCCAGCCAACGACAGGGGAGCGAGCCCCAGCATTTT,CASQRQGSEPQHF
.,.,TRBJ1-5,TRBV7-2,TGTGCCAGCAGCTCCAACTTAATGCCCCAGCATTTT,CASSSNLMPQHF
.,TRBD1,TRBJ1-4,TRBV29-1,TGCAGCGTTGGGCAAGGGGGCGGGCGGAGAGAAAAACTGTTTTTT,CSVGQGGGRREKLFF
.,TRBD2,TRBJ2-2,TRBV5-1,TGCGCCAGCAGTATAGCGGGAGGGGTCACCGGGGAGCTGTTTTTT,CASSIAGGVTGELFF
.,.,TRBJ1-1,TRBV6-5,TGTGCCAGCAGTTACCGGGGACAAAACACTGAAGCTTTCTTT,CASSYRGQNTEAFF
few,TRBD1,TRBJ1-6,TRBV5-1,TGCGCCAGTTCGGACAGGGATAATTCACCCCTCCACTTT,CASSDRDNSPLHF
.,.,TRBJ1-5,TRBV24-1,TGTGCCACTACAGGGCTCGCTCAGCCCCAGCATTTT,CATTGLAQPQHF
.,.,TRBJ1-2,TRBV12-3/TRBV12-4,TGTGCCAGCAGTTTAGGGAGGGGTGAGGGCTACACCTTC,CASSLGRGEGYTF
.,.,TRBJ2-2,TRBV24-1,TGTGCCACCAGTGTACAGGGGAACACCGGGGAGCTGTTTTTT,CATSVQGNTGELFF
few,.,TRBJ1-1,TRBV5-5,TGTGCCAGCAGCTTGAACGCAGGGGACACTGAAGCTTTCTTT,CASSLNAGDTEAFF
.,.,TRBJ2-2,TRBV28,TGTGCCAGCAAAACGGTTCCGGGGGAGCTGTTTTTT,CASKTVPGELFF
.,TRBD2,TRBJ2-5,TRBV6-2/TRBV6-3,TGTGCCAGCAGTTACAGACGGGGGGGCCGGCAAGAGACCCAGTACTTC,CASSYRRGGRQETQYF
.,TRBD1,TRBJ2-3,TRBV7-8,TGTGCCAGCAGCTTAGTCACAGGGGTCCCAGATACGCAGTATTTT,CASSLVTGVPDTQYF
once,.,TRBJ1-4,TRBV29-1,TGCAGCGTTGAGGAGAATGAAAAACTGTTTTTT,CSVEENEKLFF
few,TRBD1,TRBJ2-2,TRBV30,TGTGCCTGGAGTGGCCCCGGGACAGGGAAGTTCACCGGGGAGCTGTTTTTT,CAWSGPGTGKFTGELFF
.,.,TRBJ1-5,TRBV7-2,TGTGCCAGCAGCCCTCGAGGAGACCAGAGCAATCAGCCCCAGCATTTT,CASSPRGDQSNQPQHF
.,.,TRBJ1-1,TRBV19,TGTGCCAGTAGTCTCCCTGGGGAGGGTGAAGCTTTCTTT,CASSLPGEGEAFF
.,.,TRBJ1-5,TRBV28,TGTGCCAGCAGTTATGGGGGGAGCAATCAGCCCCAGCATTTT,CASSYGGSNQPQHF
hyperexpanded,.,TRBJ2-1,TRBV5-1,TGCGCCAGCAGCTTGGACAGTCTTCGTGAGCAGTTCTTC,CASSLDSLREQFF
.,.,TRBJ1-5,TRBV20-1,TGCAGTGCTAGTGGACACAACAATCAGCCCCAGCATTTT,CSASGHNNQPQHF
few,.,TRBJ2-2,TRBV6-6,TGTGCCAGCAGTGGGACAAGGAACACCGGGGAGCTGTTTTTT,CASSGTRNTGELFF
.,TRBD1,TRBJ2-7,TRBV2,TGTGCCAGCAAGTTCGGGACAGGGCCGAACTACGAGCAGTACTTC,CASKFGTGPNYEQYF
.,.,TRBJ2-2,TRBV4-3,TGCGCCAGCAGCCAAGATGTTAGCGGGACAGGGATCCACCGGGAGCTGTTTTTT,CASSQDVSGTGIHRELFF